The 26 T cell receptor beta chains presented below share a single source sample, sequenced in a study of T cell responses to AZD1222 COVID-19 vaccine. Profiling relied on immunoSEQ multiplex PCR, and the TCRdb table lists in-frame clones only, not all of them. Among about 170,000 clones listed, more than 90% were seen once. The input for sequencing was peripheral blood, taken on day 0 of AZD1222 vaccination. The receptors derive from an adult in good health.

V usage is TRBV18 and J usage is TRBJ1-1; D remains unclear. Germline V lookup: CDR1 KGHSH, CDR2 LQKENI. The CDR3 loop spans 17 amino acids. Trimming cost V 2 bases and J 1 base, with 17 bases left between them. CDR3 residues: CASSPKAQVLGNTEAFF. CDR3 in DNA: TGTGCCAGCTCACCAAAGGCTCAGGTATTGGGGAACACTGAAGCTTTCTTT.

The chain employs TRBV6-1 and TRBJ1-5; D possibly corresponds to TRBD1 (5 bases). The CDR3 has 14 residues. The V end was cut by 2 bases, the J end by 7 bases, with 12 bases between. CDR1 and CDR2 from the germline V gene are MNHNS and SASEGT. CDR3 nucleotides: TGTGCCAGCAGTGAACGGCGGGGGGGACAGCCCCAGCATTTT. It translates to CASSERRGGQPQHF.

The chain employs TRBV4-2 and TRBJ1-4, with 12 bases matching TRBD1. CDR1 and CDR2 from the germline V gene are LGHNA and YNFKEQ. J lost 0 bases, V lost 0 bases, and 11 bases had no gene match. This CDR3 spans 21 amino acids. CDR3 DNA: TGTGCCAGCAGCCAAGAGGGGACAGGGGGCGCCTCCCACGCAACTAATGAAAAACTGTTTTTT. Protein product: CASSQEGTGGASHATNEKLFF.

The chain employs TRBV19 and TRBJ2-3, with 9 bases identical to TRBD1. The CDR3 loop spans 16 amino acids. Unmatched junction bases numbered 10, after V lost 5 bases and J lost 4 bases. Germline values: CDR1 LNHDA, CDR2 SQIVND (reference sequence). As DNA, the CDR3 is TGTGCCAGTAGTGGTGGGGGGACAGGGTCTTCAGATACGCAGTATTTT. The encoded protein is CASSGGGTGSSDTQYF.

The V and J genes are TRBV3-1 (or the pseudogene TRBV3-2) and TRBJ2-1, with 13 bases lining up with TRBD2. CDR1 is LGHDT, CDR2 YNNKEL, per germline (reference sequence). There are 14 residues in the CDR3. Trimming removed 6 bases from V and 6 bases from J; junction bases left unmatched: 2. The CDR3 protein is CASRRTSGGNEQFF. CDR3 DNA sequence: TGTGCCAGCAGGCGGACTAGCGGGGGCAATGAGCAGTTCTTC.

The rearrangement joins TRBV12-5 to TRBJ1-1, with 10 bases that match TRBD1. From germline, CDR1 is LGHNT and CDR2 FRNRAP. V lost 6 bases to trimming and J lost 5 bases; unmatched junction nucleotides: 3. This CDR3 region has 13 residues. The CDR3 loop is CASGGQGSTEAFF. In DNA, the CDR3 is TGTGCTAGTGGGGGACAGGGGTCGACTGAAGCTTTCTTT. Full variable domain (rest looked up from reference TRBV12-5 and TRBJ1-1): DARVTQTPRHKVTEMGQEVTMRCQPILGHNTVFWYRQTMMQGLELLAYFRNRAPLDDSGMPKDRFSAEMPDATLATLKIQPSEPRDSAVYFCASGGQGSTEAFFGQGTRLTVV.

This rearrangement joins TRBV7-3 to TRBJ2-2; D may be TRBD1 (6 bases). CDR1 is SGHTA and CDR2 is FQGTGA in the germline V gene. The CDR3 is made up of 15 amino acids. Trimming pared 5 bases from V and 2 bases from J, leaving 12 bases between. The CDR3 DNA sequence: TGTGCCAGCAGCCCTACAGGGATCAACACCGGGGAGCTGTTTTTT. Its protein product is CASSPTGINTGELFF. Complete variable domain (other parts from reference TRBV7-3 and TRBJ2-2): GAGVSQTPSNKVTEKGKYVELRCDPISGHTALYWYRQSLGQGPEFLIYFQGTGAADDSGLPNDRFFAVRPEGSVSTLKIQRTERGDSAVYLCASSPTGINTGELFFGEGSRLTVL.

V and J are TRBV5-4 and TRBJ2-5; 8 positions agree with TRBD2. Looked up from germline, CDR1 is SGHNT and CDR2 is YYREEE (reference sequence). With V trimmed by 2 bases and J by 5 bases, 8 bases remained unmatched. The CDR3 is 15 amino acids. The CDR3 spells CASSLGGLAVETQYF. CDR3 in DNA: TGTGCCAGCAGCTTAGGAGGACTAGCAGTGGAGACCCAGTACTTC. Combining the CDR3 with reference TRBV5-4 and TRBJ2-5 gives the whole variable domain ETGVTQSPTHLIKTRGQQVTLRCSSQSGHNTVSWYQQALGQGPQFIFQYYREEENGRGNFPPRFSGLQFPNYSSELNVNALELDDSALYLCASSLGGLAVETQYFGPGTRLLVL.

The chain carries TRBV6-6 and TRBJ2-7; 10 bases agree with TRBD1. Losses at the gene ends were 8 bases for V and 5 bases for J; bases not matched to a gene: 12. Per germline, CDR1 MNHNY and CDR2 SVGAGI (reference sequence). The CDR3 has 15 residues. In DNA form, the CDR3 reads TGTGCCAGCCGTGAGGGGGGACAGGGGTTGCACGAGCAGTACTTC. Its translation: CASREGGQGLHEQYF.

This clone was seen only a few times. The chain employs TRBV2 and TRBJ2-7; D is perhaps TRBD2 (6 bases). This CDR3 has 14 residues. CDR1 is SNHLY and CDR2 is FYNNEI in the germline V gene. Trimming cost V 2 bases and J 4 bases, with 12 bases left between them. The CDR3 DNA sequence: TGTGCCAGCAGTGAATCCGGGAGTGAATACGAGCAGTACTTC. The encoded protein is CASSESGSEYEQYF.

The table lists this clone with a count of one. V is TRBV5-1 and J is TRBJ2-7; 8 positions agree with TRBD1. Trimming cost V 3 bases and J 5 bases; bases outside gene matches: 7. CDR1 SGHRS and CDR2 YFSETQ come from the germline V gene. The CDR3 totals 14 residues. The DNA of the CDR3 is TGCGCCAGCAGCTCTGGACAGGGAATCGACGAGCAGTACTTC. It encodes CASSSGQGIDEQYF.

The genes are TRBV10-3 and TRBJ2-5; 11 nucleotides agree with TRBD2. The CDR3 extends over 13 amino acids. The junction had 6 bases not matched to a gene; V was cut back by 10 bases and J by 5 bases. Germline CDR1 ENHRY, CDR2 SYGVKD. CDR3 sequence reads: CATSSGGWETQYF. CDR3 DNA sequence: TGTGCCACCTCTAGCGGGGGGTGGGAGACCCAGTACTTC.

CDR3 protein: CASSQEKGQEGYEQYF. The CDR3 DNA sequence: TGCGCCAGCAGCCAAGAGAAAGGGCAGGAAGGGTACGAGCAGTACTTC. The rearrangement joins TRBV4-3 to TRBJ2-7; unclear D gene. Germline lookup yields CDR1 LGHNA and CDR2 YSLEER. The CDR3 is made up of 16 amino acids. V was trimmed by 0 bases and J by 4 bases, leaving 16 bases between them.

The chain employs TRBV12-3 or TRBV12-4 and TRBJ1-2, with D maybe TRBD1 (6 bases). This CDR3 is built from 13 residues. Trimming removed 8 bases from V and 8 bases from J, with 18 bases in between. The CDR3 sequence is CASLLGGARGYTF. The DNA of the CDR3 is TGTGCCAGCCTCCTGGGGGGGGCACGAGGCTACACCTTC.

This sequence joins TRBV19 and TRBJ1-1; TRBD1 aligns across 10 bases. CDR3 length: 14 amino acids. The V segment lost 5 bases and the J segment 6 bases; nucleotides outside the gene matches: 6. Germline V gives CDR1 LNHDA, CDR2 SQIVND (reference sequence). CDR3 amino acids: CASSPGTGVAEAFF. The CDR3 DNA follows: TGTGCCAGTAGTCCCGGGACAGGGGTCGCTGAAGCTTTCTTT.

The chain has TRBV5-1 and TRBJ1-2; 9 positions match TRBD1. V gave up 4 bases and J gave up 8 bases; unmatched junction bases: 6. In germline, CDR1 is SGHRS, CDR2 YFSETQ. This CDR3 region has 13 residues. CDR3 protein: CASSRDRAGGYTF. DNA of the CDR3: TGCGCCAGCAGCCGGGACAGGGCAGGGGGCTACACCTTC.

This clone was counted a single time. The V and J genes are TRBV6-1 and TRBJ2-7; D is uncertain. Germline V gene lookup returns CDR1 MNHNS and CDR2 SASEGT. The CDR3 loop spans 15 amino acids. V was pared by 3 bases and J by 2 bases, with 14 bases between. CDR3 in amino acids: CASSDFLTATYEQYF. Written as DNA, the CDR3 is TGTGCCAGCAGTGATTTCCTCACGGCTACCTACGAGCAGTACTTC.

The CDR3, as DNA: TGCGCCAGCAGCCCCCGGACTCACCTGGGGGATACGCAGTATTTT. Translation: CASSPRTHLGDTQYF. V is TRBV5-1 and J is TRBJ2-3; perhaps TRBD2 as D (5 bases). The germline V and J ends were trimmed by 4 bases and 6 bases, with 18 bases remaining between them. The CDR3 runs 15 residues. The germline V gene has CDR1 SGHRS and CDR2 YFSETQ.

CDR3 nucleotides: TGTGCCAGCAGCATCCACAGGGAGGCCACTGAAGCTTTCTTT. Translating gives CASSIHREATEAFF. This chain joins TRBV5-5 and TRBJ1-1, with a possible D match to TRBD1 (6 bases). Germline V gene sequence: CDR1 SGHKS, CDR2 YYEKEE (reference sequence). The V end was cut by 4 bases, the J end by 4 bases, with 14 bases between. The CDR3 sequence is 14 residues long.

The V call is TRBV5-1, the J call TRBJ2-5; D is uncertain. The CDR3 is made up of 16 amino acids. The germline gives CDR1 SGHRS, CDR2 YFSETQ. Deletions cut 0 bases from V and 1 base from J, with 13 bases between. In DNA, the CDR3 is TGCGCCAGCAGCTTGGTGGGTCAAGGTACCCAAGAGACCCAGTACTTC. The encoded protein is CASSLVGQGTQETQYF.

The chain has TRBV30 and TRBJ1-4; tentative D call: TRBD1 (5 bases). In germline, CDR1 is GTSNPN, CDR2 SVGIG (reference sequence). With 2 bases removed from V and 8 bases from J, the gap between germline ends came to 15 bases. The CDR3 extends over 14 amino acids. The DNA of the CDR3 is TGTGCCTGGAGTCGGGACCGCGGCGCAGAAAAACTGTTTTTT. Translated, it gives CAWSRDRGAEKLFF.

This sequence joins TRBV2 and TRBJ2-7; 7 bases fit TRBD1. Germline V lookup: CDR1 SNHLY, CDR2 FYNNEI. Germline trimming cut 5 bases from V and 5 bases from J; bases unmatched to any gene: 6. This CDR3 has 13 amino acids. The CDR3 protein is CASSKQGIDEQYF. The CDR3 DNA sequence: TGTGCCAGCAGTAAACAGGGGATCGACGAGCAGTACTTC.

The chain is built from TRBV3-1 (or the pseudogene TRBV3-2) and TRBJ2-3, with 7 bases fitting TRBD2. Germline CDR1 LGHDT, CDR2 YNNKEL (reference sequence). V was pared by 1 base and J by 8 bases, with 12 bases of the junction left unmatched. This CDR3 spans 16 amino acids. DNA for the CDR3: TGTGCCAGCAGCCAAGCCCCAAGCGGGCCGGGGGGTACGCAGTATTTT. It yields the protein CASSQAPSGPGGTQYF.

The V and J genes are TRBV5-1 and TRBJ2-7; D gene unclear. The CDR3 contains 15 residues. The germline V gene has CDR1 SGHRS and CDR2 YFSETQ. With 1 base removed from V and 3 bases from J, the gap between germline ends came to 14 bases. The CDR3 reads CASSLKTETFYEQYF. The DNA of the CDR3 is TGCGCCAGCAGCTTGAAAACAGAAACATTCTACGAGCAGTACTTC.

The gene calls are TRBV18 and TRBJ1-4; D not certain. Germline CDR1 KGHSH, CDR2 LQKENI. The ends were cut back, 2 bases at V and 8 bases at J, with 12 bases in the middle. CDR3 length equals 14 residues. The CDR3 reads CASSPSPDQEKLFF. CDR3 nucleotide sequence: TGTGCCAGCTCACCATCCCCGGATCAGGAAAAACTGTTTTTT.

This clone was detected only once. The V gene is TRBV9, the J gene TRBJ2-1; 11 bases are shared with TRBD1. V shed 2 bases and J 3 bases; nucleotides not matched to a gene: 4. This CDR3 contains 16 residues. Germline V lookup: CDR1 SGDLS, CDR2 YYNGEE. The CDR3 loop is CASSVGQGALYNEQFF. Written as DNA, the CDR3 is TGTGCCAGCAGCGTTGGACAGGGGGCCCTCTACAATGAGCAGTTCTTC.